These 28 T cell receptor beta chains were all obtained from the same sample, sequenced in a study of TIL therapy for anti-PD-1-resistant metastatic lung cancer. Described time point: pre-treatment sample, taken before nivolumab and TIL therapy. Most excised metastases sampled were pleural nodules or supraclavicular lymph nodes. This was the immunoSEQ v3 assay. Assay used: immunoSEQ multiplex PCR; TCRdb lists only in-frame clones, some missing. The table has about 50,000 clones, 55% to 75% seen once. Here the sequenced sample was tumor tissue, taken at baseline. Source of these receptors: a person aged 25 to 85 with non-small cell lung cancer.

The chain joins TRBV18 to TRBJ2-3, with D maybe TRBD2 (6 bases). The V end was cut by 3 bases, the J end by 1 base, with 11 bases between. Germline V gene data show CDR1 as KGHSH and CDR2 as LQKENI. The CDR3 extends over 15 amino acids. CDR3 sequence reads: CASSPRERGTDTQYF. Here the CDR3 DNA reads TGTGCCAGCTCACCCCGGGAGAGGGGCACAGATACGCAGTATTTT.

This chain links TRBV19 with TRBJ2-4; 12 bases agree with TRBD2. CDR3 length: 15 amino acids. The germline V gene encodes CDR1 LNHDA and CDR2 SQIVND (reference sequence). Trimming cost V 3 bases and J 9 bases; bases outside gene matches: 6. CDR3 DNA sequence: TGTGCCAGTAGTATGGCTAGCGGGAGGGTTTCCATTCAGTACTTC. This codes for CASSMASGRVSIQYF.

The chain carries TRBV7-9 and TRBJ1-5, with 7 bases that match TRBD1. The CDR3 totals 14 residues. The germline V gene has CDR1 SEHNR and CDR2 FQNEAQ (reference sequence). The V gene end was trimmed by 0 bases and the J gene end by 9 bases; junction bases not matched to a gene: 5. DNA for the CDR3: TGTGCCAGCAGCTTAGCGACCGCAGGGGGGCCCCAGCATTTT. Its protein is CASSLATAGGPQHF.

The genes are TRBV4-1 and TRBJ2-7, with a possible D match to TRBD2 (6 bases). The CDR3 spans 15 residues. V lost 6 bases, J lost 5 bases, and 20 bases lay in between. Looked up from germline, CDR1 is MGHRA and CDR2 is YSYEKL. The CDR3 DNA reads TGCGCCAGCAGTCAGGGTTATGGGGGGTTGAACGAGCAGTACTTC. Its protein product is CASSQGYGGLNEQYF.

This clone has just a few counts. At one end the junction does not follow the germline gene, possibly because of a read error. This chain links TRBV5-4 with TRBJ1-1; TRBD1 aligns across 9 bases. The CDR3 extends over 12 amino acids. Germline assignment: CDR1 SGHNT and CDR2 YYREEE (reference sequence). CDR3 DNA sequence: TGTGCCAGCAGGCCCGGGACAGGGTTTGGGGTCTTT. Protein: CASRPGTGFGVF.

CDR3 loop: CASSLAQGLEQYF. The CDR3 DNA follows: TGTGCCAGCAGCTTAGCACAGGGACTTGAGCAGTACTTC. This chain links TRBV7-9 with TRBJ2-7; D might be TRBD1 or TRBD2, each matching 6 bases. This CDR3 has 13 amino acids. Trimming stripped 0 bases from V and 7 bases from J, with 10 bases between. Germline V lookup: CDR1 SEHNR, CDR2 FQNEAQ (reference sequence).

The chain has TRBV30 and TRBJ2-7, with TRBD2 as a possible D gene (7 bases). The CDR3 extends over 14 amino acids. CDR1 is GTSNPN and CDR2 is SVGIG in the germline V gene (reference sequence). Trimming took 1 base from V and 4 from J, leaving 14 bases between them. The DNA of the CDR3 is TGTGCCTGGAGTGGTACGGGGGGCGGGTACGAGCAGTACTTC. It codes for CAWSGTGGGYEQYF.

The chain couples TRBV28 to TRBJ1-2; 7 nucleotides align to TRBD1. After removal of 5 bases from V and 4 bases from J, the junction contained 4 bases not matched to a gene. CDR1 is MDHEN, CDR2 SYDVKM, per germline. There are 13 residues in the CDR3. The CDR3 loop is CASSGGGGYGYTF. In DNA, the CDR3 is TGTGCCAGCAGTGGAGGGGGCGGCTATGGCTACACCTTC.

This sequence joins TRBV5-1 and TRBJ2-1, with a possible D match to TRBD1 (5 bases). CDR3 length: 11 amino acids. Germline lookup yields CDR1 SGHRS and CDR2 YFSETQ. The V end lost 4 bases, the J end lost 12 bases, and 11 bases lay between the germline ends. The CDR3 loop reads CASSEGQGQFF. Here the CDR3 DNA reads TGCGCCAGCAGCGAAGGACAAGGGCAGTTCTTC.

This clone showed up just a few times. The chain couples TRBV19 to TRBJ1-3; TRBD1 aligns across 8 bases. The CDR3 consists of 15 residues. Germline values: CDR1 LNHDA, CDR2 SQIVND (reference sequence). With 4 bases clipped from V and 2 bases from J, the junction kept 4 bases outside the gene matches. The CDR3 nucleotides are TGTGCCAGTAGTACCCCGACAGGGGCTGGAAACACCATATATTTT. Translating gives CASSTPTGAGNTIYF.

The V call is TRBV11-2, the J call TRBJ1-1; possible D gene TRBD1, 6 bases. This CDR3 is built from 15 residues. Germline V lookup: CDR1 SGHAT, CDR2 FQNNGV. V lost 1 base to trimming and J lost 1 base, with 10 bases between them. Written as DNA, the CDR3 is TGTGCCAGCAGCTTAGCGGGGGCTAGGAACACTGAAGCTTTCTTT. This gives the protein CASSLAGARNTEAFF.

The chain has TRBV5-1 and TRBJ1-2; 9 nucleotides agree with TRBD1. This CDR3 is 15 amino acids long. Germline assignment: CDR1 SGHRS and CDR2 YFSETQ. V was pared by 4 bases and J by 7 bases, with 11 bases of the junction left unmatched. The CDR3 here is CASSVVQGAKGGYTF. Written as DNA, the CDR3 is TGCGCCAGCAGCGTGGTACAGGGGGCTAAAGGTGGCTACACCTTC.

The rearrangement uses TRBV15 and TRBJ2-1; D is possibly TRBD1 or TRBD2 (5 bases each). Trimming pared 1 base from V and 15 bases from J, leaving 16 bases between. The CDR3 sequence is 13 residues long. The germline CDR1 and CDR2 sequences are LNHNV and YYDKDF (reference sequence). In DNA, the CDR3 is TGTGCCACCAGCAGAGTGGACCCGGGGCAGTTGTTCTTC. It encodes CATSRVDPGQLFF.

The J gene is TRBJ2-2, the V gene TRBV4-3; 8 bases are shared with TRBD1. Germline V gene sequence: CDR1 LGHNA, CDR2 YSLEER. V was clipped by 0 bases and J by 6 bases; unmatched bases: 6. The CDR3 loop spans 16 amino acids. The CDR3 bases are TGCGCCAGCAGCCAAGATCAGGGGGCGCCGGCCGGGGAGCTGTTTTTT. As protein: CASSQDQGAPAGELFF.

V gene TRBV5-1 combines with J gene TRBJ2-2; no firm D call. V was cut by 6 bases and J by 0 bases, with 9 bases left in between. CDR1 is SGHRS, CDR2 YFSETQ, per germline. This CDR3 has 14 residues. The CDR3 nucleotides are TGCGCCAGCACCCCCGCGGCGAACACCGGGGAGCTGTTTTTT. This codes for CASTPAANTGELFF.

This clone was seen a single time. The rearrangement links TRBV5-1 to TRBJ1-1; tentative D call: TRBD1 (5 bases). V dropped 5 bases and J dropped 3 bases, with 14 bases sitting between them. From germline, CDR1 is SGHRS and CDR2 YFSETQ. The CDR3 consists of 14 residues. CDR3 nucleotides: TGCGCCAGCAGTCGCGGGGGAACGGACACTGAAGCTTTCTTT. This encodes CASSRGGTDTEAFF.

The chain couples TRBV11-3 to TRBJ2-3; D perhaps matches TRBD2 (6 bases). Germline V gene data show CDR1 as SGHNT and CDR2 as YENEEA. V lost 5 bases to trimming and J lost 2 bases, with 17 bases between them. The CDR3 is 16 amino acids. Here the CDR3 reads CASSPSAGPTTDTQYF. The CDR3, as DNA: TGTGCCAGCAGCCCGTCAGCGGGCCCTACCACAGATACGCAGTATTTT.

This chain links TRBV7-6 with TRBJ1-5; D not certain. V lost 0 bases to trimming and J lost 5 bases, with 8 bases between them. This CDR3 comprises 14 residues. CDR1 and CDR2 (germline): SGHVS, FNYEAQ. CDR3 in DNA: TGTGCCAGCAGCTTAGCGGGGTGGGATCAGCCCCAGCATTTT. Amino acid sequence: CASSLAGWDQPQHF.

This clone was seen once. Here the CDR3 reads CASSIRNLGQNSNQPQHF. The CDR3 coding sequence is TGTGCCAGTAGTATTCGGAACCTTGGACAGAATAGCAATCAGCCCCAGCATTTT. This chain uses TRBV19 with TRBJ1-5, with TRBD1 as a possible D gene (6 bases). This CDR3 has 18 amino acids. Germline values: CDR1 LNHDA, CDR2 SQIVND (reference sequence). Trimming took 3 bases from V and 0 from J, leaving 18 bases between them.

This clone occurred a few times. The chain recombines TRBV27 with TRBJ1-2; 7 bases fit TRBD1. CDR1 and CDR2 from the germline V gene are MNHEY and SMNVEV (reference sequence). The CDR3 totals 15 residues. After removal of 5 bases from V and 7 bases from J, the junction contained 13 bases not matched to a gene. The CDR3 is CASSKDTGVWGGYTF. CDR3 bases: TGTGCCAGCAGTAAAGATACAGGGGTTTGGGGTGGCTACACCTTC.

This clone was observed a handful of times. The chain uses TRBV4-1 and TRBJ2-1, with 8 bases fitting TRBD2. The germline V gene has CDR1 MGHRA and CDR2 YSYEKL. The CDR3 loop spans 16 amino acids. Germline trimming cut 0 bases from V and 5 bases from J; bases unmatched to any gene: 6. The CDR3 DNA reads TGCGCCAGCAGCCAAGAGCATAGCGGGGACCACAATGAGCAGTTCTTC. It is translated as CASSQEHSGDHNEQFF.

The V call is TRBV6-5, the J call TRBJ1-3, with D unresolved. V was cut by 8 bases and J by 0 bases, with 8 bases left in between. The CDR3 sequence is 13 residues long. In germline, CDR1 is MNHEY, CDR2 SVGAGI. The CDR3 nucleotides are TGTGCCAGCGGGCCTTACTCTGGAAACACCATATATTTT. This sequence encodes CASGPYSGNTIYF.

The chain employs TRBV19 and TRBJ1-1, with TRBD1 matching over 8 bases. Per germline, CDR1 LNHDA and CDR2 SQIVND (reference sequence). The CDR3 runs to 18 residues. V shed 3 bases and J 5 bases; nucleotides not matched to a gene: 17. In nucleotides, the CDR3 is TGTGCCAGTAGTATCAACAGGGGGTTTTCAACTGGGCGGACTGAAGCTTTCTTT. Its protein is CASSINRGFSTGRTEAFF.

The chain is built from TRBV5-1 and TRBJ2-7, with a weak D call TRBD2 (6 bases). V lost 0 bases and J 1 base, leaving 8 bases between the germline ends. In germline, CDR1 is SGHRS, CDR2 YFSETQ. The CDR3 loop spans 14 amino acids. The CDR3 loop is CASSLEAGSYEQYF. The DNA for the CDR3 is TGCGCCAGCAGCTTGGAGGCGGGATCCTACGAGCAGTACTTC.

This clone was observed a few times. This sequence joins TRBV29-1 and TRBJ1-2; no reliable D call. The CDR3 covers 12 residues. Germline CDR1 reads SQVTM; CDR2 reads ANQGSEA. Trimming took off 0 bases at V and 3 bases at J, with 5 bases between the two ends. The CDR3: CSVEDRYYGYTF. CDR3 DNA sequence: TGCAGCGTTGAAGACAGGTACTATGGCTACACCTTC.

The chain employs TRBV7-3 and TRBJ1-2; no reliable D call. Germline CDR1 is SGHTA and CDR2 is FQGTGA. The CDR3 sequence is 12 residues long. Trimming took 3 bases from V and 5 from J, leaving 7 bases between them. CDR3 DNA sequence: TGTGCCAGCAGCTTGATGAAGTATGGCTACACCTTC. Translation: CASSLMKYGYTF.

The chain employs TRBV15 and TRBJ2-5, with 7 bases aligning to TRBD1. The CDR3 contains 14 residues. V was pared by 5 bases and J by 1 base, with 4 bases of the junction left unmatched. Germline V gene sequence: CDR1 LNHNV, CDR2 YYDKDF (reference sequence). DNA for the CDR3: TGTGCCACCAGCCCCTGGGACAGCCAAGAGACCCAGTACTTC. It specifies CATSPWDSQETQYF.

The chain employs TRBV27 and TRBJ1-3; possible D gene TRBD1, 6 bases. CDR1 MNHEY and CDR2 SMNVEV come from the germline V gene (reference sequence). The CDR3 extends over 16 amino acids. Trimming took off 6 bases at V and 0 bases at J, with 15 bases between the two ends. The CDR3 nucleotides are TGTGCCAGCAGCCTTCAGGGGTTACCCTCTGGAAACACCATATATTTT. Its protein is CASSLQGLPSGNTIYF.